These T cell receptor beta chains were read from a single sample in a study of blood T cell repertoires in COVID-19. Profiled with immunoSEQ multiplex PCR; TCRdb holds only in-frame clones, not every one. In the table there are more than 110,000 clones, under 90% of which are singletons. Sequenced sample: peripheral blood. These receptors originate from a human donor in a cohort sampled during active COVID-19. Each CDR3 is given with its conserved first and last residue. A D gene is named only where the DNA matches it firmly. Expanded clones get a size class; other rows say once, few or many, or leave the size out.

clone_size	d_call	j_call	v_call	cdr3_nt	cdr3_aa
-	-	TRBJ2-3	TRBV5-1	TGCGCCAGCAGCTCCCAGGGTAACATAGATACGCAGTATTTT	CASSSQGNIDTQYF
-	TRBD1	TRBJ1-4	TRBV7-9	TGTGCCAGCAGCTTGGGACAGGGCTGGGAAAAACTGTTTTTT	CASSLGQGWEKLFF
-	TRBD2	TRBJ2-2	TRBV7-2	TGTGCCAGCAGCTCGAAACTAGCGGGGGGACCCACCGGGGAGCTGTTTTTT	CASSSKLAGGPTGELFF
-	TRBD1	TRBJ2-1	TRBV7-2	TGTGCCAGCAGCCGCCCCGCGTCAGGGGGCGCGAGCTCCTACAATGAGCAGTTCTTC	CASSRPASGGASSYNEQFF
-	-	TRBJ1-1	TRBV5-1	TGCGCCAGCAGCTTGGCTGGAGGTTTGGGCACTGAAGCTTTCTTT	CASSLAGGLGTEAFF
once	TRBD1	TRBJ2-3	TRBV6-5	TGTGCCAGCAGTTCTGGGACAGCTACTAGCACAGATACGCAGTATTTT	CASSSGTATSTDTQYF
-	-	TRBJ2-5	TRBV2	TGTGCCAGCAGTAGGACAGCGAGCCAAGAGACCCAGTACTTC	CASSRTASQETQYF
-	-	TRBJ2-3	TRBV10-3	TGTGCCATCAGTGCGGTTAGCGCAGATACGCAGTATTTT	CAISAVSADTQYF
-	TRBD1	TRBJ1-1	TRBV6-2/TRBV6-3	TGTGCCAGCAGTTCCGACAGGGCTAAGAGAGAAGCTTTCTTT	CASSSDRAKREAFF
once	-	TRBJ2-5	TRBV9	TGTGCCAGCAGCGTAGGTCGGGGGGCCGGAATGGAGACCCAGTACTTC	CASSVGRGAGMETQYF
-	TRBD2	TRBJ2-1	TRBV7-8	TGTGCCAGCAGCATTACCGGGACTAGACTTTACAATGAGCAGTTCTTC	CASSITGTRLYNEQFF
-	-	TRBJ1-2	TRBV19	TGTGCCAGTAGTATAGTTGCGGGGTACGGCTACACCTTC	CASSIVAGYGYTF
-	-	TRBJ2-7	TRBV7-2	TGTGCCAGCAGCTTAATTAGGGGATCCTCCTACGAGCAGTACTTC	CASSLIRGSSYEQYF
-	-	TRBJ1-5	TRBV6-1	TGTGCCAGCAGTGAAGCGAGGGAGTATAGCAATCAGCCCCAGCATTTT	CASSEAREYSNQPQHF
-	-	TRBJ2-1	TRBV7-7	TGTGCTAGCAGCTTAGGCCGGACTAATAATGAGCAGTTCTTC	CASSLGRTNNEQFF
-	-	TRBJ1-3	TRBV19	TGTGCCAGTAGTCCGGGTCATATCTCTGGAAACACCATATATTTT	CASSPGHISGNTIYF
-	TRBD1	TRBJ2-5	TRBV5-1	TGCGCCAGCAGCCCGACCCGGGGGACAGGGGTAATGCAGACCCAGTACTTC	CASSPTRGTGVMQTQYF
-	TRBD2	TRBJ2-2	TRBV7-9	TGTGCCAGCAGCTTAGGTAGCGGGAGTGCCTCCGGGGAGCTGTTTTTT	CASSLGSGSASGELFF
-	TRBD1	TRBJ2-7	TRBV5-6	TGTGCCAGCAGACGACAGGGGCGCGCCCTGGAGCAGTACTTC	CASRRQGRALEQYF
-	TRBD1	TRBJ1-5	TRBV7-8	TGTGCCAGCAGCTTACGTTCCGGTTCGGGTACGGGACAGGGCAATCAGCCCCAGCATTTT	CASSLRSGSGTGQGNQPQHF
few	-	TRBJ1-1	TRBV6-5	TGTGCCAGCAGAAGAGTCCGGAACACTGAAGCTTTCTTT	CASRRVRNTEAFF